This T cell receptor (beta chain) was found in a study of blood T cell repertoires in COVID-19. Across the whole study: Samples came from the United States, Italy and Spain, spanning acute and convalescent COVID-19.

Germline values: CDR1 MDHEN, CDR2 SYDVKM. Germline trimming cut 11 bases from V and 4 bases from J; bases unmatched to any gene: 7. This CDR3 is built from 13 residues. In the original processing: Amplifying reference gene primers gave estimates of nucleated cell counts. Produced via immunoSEQ multiplex PCR; TCRdb's table is partial and in-frame only. V, J and clone size derive from that table, while D and trimming were established from the DNA sequence. Of 200,000 to 300,000 clones listed, less than 90% are singletons. The V and J genes are TRBV28 and TRBJ2-1; 8 nucleotides match TRBD1. The sequencing input was peripheral blood. This TCR came from a man in his fifties or sixties with acute or convalescent COVID-19. The CDR3 reads CAASGGPYNEQFF. Here the CDR3 DNA reads TGTGCCGCGTCAGGGGGCCCATACAATGAGCAGTTCTTC.